This entry features one TCR beta chain sequence. Its antigen is not identified. The data are from a study of CXCR3-negative and CXCR3-positive naive CD8 T cells. Study results and caveats: Memory cells differed in TRBV-TRBJ usage, but naive CXCR3-negative and CXCR3-positive cells had similar usage.

This CDR3 has 15 amino acids. CDR1 SGHKS and CDR2 YYEKEE come from the germline V gene (reference sequence). With UMI labels, 5' RACE was used to prepare the TRB cDNA libraries. TCRdb re-called the 5' RACE reads; one entry per CDR3 protein, DNA not given. The record lists some 56,000 distinct CDR3 sequences, of which the ten most abundant hold 20% to 25%. The chain carries TRBV5-5 and TRBJ2-7; TCRdb indicates TRBD1, and absent DNA this call remains unverified. This TCR derives from a human donor in good health. Some clones in this sample may be carry-over from other donors' samples. Sequenced sample: memory CD8+ T cells from blood. The CDR3 protein is CASSWAQTGGHEQYF.